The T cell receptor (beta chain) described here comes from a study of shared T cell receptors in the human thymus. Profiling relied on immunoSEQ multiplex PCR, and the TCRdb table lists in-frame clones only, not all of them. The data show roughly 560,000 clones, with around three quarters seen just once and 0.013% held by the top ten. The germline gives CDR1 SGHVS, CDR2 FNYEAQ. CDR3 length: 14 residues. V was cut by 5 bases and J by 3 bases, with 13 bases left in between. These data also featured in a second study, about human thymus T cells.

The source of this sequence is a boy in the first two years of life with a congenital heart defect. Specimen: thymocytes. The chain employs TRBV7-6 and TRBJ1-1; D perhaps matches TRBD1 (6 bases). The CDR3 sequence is CASSVRGPYTEAFF. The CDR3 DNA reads TGTGCCAGCAGCGTCAGGGGACCCTACACTGAAGCTTTCTTT.